The entry that follows covers one T cell receptor beta chain sequence. These data originate in a study of Ad26.COV2.S vaccination and SARS-CoV-2 variants. Profiling relied on immunoSEQ multiplex PCR, and the TCRdb table lists in-frame clones only, not all of them. The table shows some 320,000 clones, with about 86% occurring only once. Trimming left V 1 base short and J 4 bases short, with 4 bases between. Germline lookup yields CDR1 SGHDN and CDR2 FVKESK. The CDR3 runs to 12 residues. Treatment here: around 19 received Ad26.COV2.S at low or high dose, single or two shots; 5 received placebo; per-sample allocation not given. Samples came from day 63 after the first vaccine or placebo injection. Wuhan-strain SARS-CoV-2 spike was expressed by the Ad26 vector that made up the vaccine.

The TCR sequence derives from a person aged 18-60 years who received the Ad26.COV2.S COVID-19 vaccine or a placebo. The chain is built from TRBV14 and TRBJ1-2; D is undetermined. The source material was peripheral blood, sampled in a trial of Ad26.COV2.S vaccine versus placebo. The CDR3 nucleotides are TGTGCCAGCAGCCAAGCCGGCTATGGCTACACCTTC. As protein: CASSQAGYGYTF.